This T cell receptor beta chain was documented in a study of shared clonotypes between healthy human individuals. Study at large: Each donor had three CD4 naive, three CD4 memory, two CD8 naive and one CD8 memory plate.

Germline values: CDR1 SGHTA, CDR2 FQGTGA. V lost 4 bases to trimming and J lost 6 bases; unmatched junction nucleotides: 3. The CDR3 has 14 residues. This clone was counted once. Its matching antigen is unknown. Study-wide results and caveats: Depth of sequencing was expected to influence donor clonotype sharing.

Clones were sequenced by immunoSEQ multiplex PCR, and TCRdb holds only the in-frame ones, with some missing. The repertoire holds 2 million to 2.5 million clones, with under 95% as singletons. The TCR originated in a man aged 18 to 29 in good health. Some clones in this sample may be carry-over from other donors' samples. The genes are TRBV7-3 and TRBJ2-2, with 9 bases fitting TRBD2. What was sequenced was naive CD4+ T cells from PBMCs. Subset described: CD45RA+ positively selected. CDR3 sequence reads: CASSSGLAAGELFF. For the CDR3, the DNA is TGTGCCAGCAGCTCGGGACTAGCAGCCGGGGAGCTGTTTTTT.